The source of this TCR beta chain is a study of CXCR3-negative and CXCR3-positive naive CD8 T cells. Looking at the study overall: Sequencing brought in 130 million or so TRB reads altogether, and each library got about 1.5 +/- 0.3 million. Study observations and caveats: Naive subsets had comparable surface CD5, so TRB CDR3 properties gauged TCR strength.

Comment on this clonotype: Its cognate antigen is unknown.

This CDR3 region has 17 residues. Germline assignment: CDR1 MGHRA and CDR2 YSYEKL. UMI-labeled 5' RACE yielded the TRB cDNA libraries. TCRdb processed the 5' RACE reads again and assigns one entry to each CDR3 protein, with no DNA. The table lists approximately 52,000 distinct CDR3 sequences. V is TRBV4-1 and J is TRBJ1-5; TCRdb designates TRBD1, a call that cannot be tested without DNA. The source is a human donor in good health. Some clones in this sample may be carry-over from other donors' samples. The sample comprised memory CD8+ T cells from blood. This CDR3 is CASSQGRGPISNQPQHF.